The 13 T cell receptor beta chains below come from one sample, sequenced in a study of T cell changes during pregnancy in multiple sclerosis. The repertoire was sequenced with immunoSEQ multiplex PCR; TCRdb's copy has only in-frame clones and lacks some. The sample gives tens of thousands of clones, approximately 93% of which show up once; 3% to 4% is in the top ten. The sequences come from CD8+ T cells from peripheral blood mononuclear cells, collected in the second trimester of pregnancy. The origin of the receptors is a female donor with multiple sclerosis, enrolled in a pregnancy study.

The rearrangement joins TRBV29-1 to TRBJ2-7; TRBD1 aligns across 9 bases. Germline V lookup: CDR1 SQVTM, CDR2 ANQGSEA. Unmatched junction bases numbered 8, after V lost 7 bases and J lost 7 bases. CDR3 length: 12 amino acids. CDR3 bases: TGCAGCGCGACGGGACAGGGCCTTGAGCAGTACTTC. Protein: CSATGQGLEQYF.

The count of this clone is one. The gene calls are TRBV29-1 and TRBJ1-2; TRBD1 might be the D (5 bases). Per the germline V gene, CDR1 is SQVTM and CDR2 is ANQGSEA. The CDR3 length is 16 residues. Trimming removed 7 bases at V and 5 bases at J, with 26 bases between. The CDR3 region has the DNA TGCAGCGCCGCCGGACACCCTCTTATTGAACCATATGGCTACACCTTC. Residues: CSAAGHPLIEPYGYTF.

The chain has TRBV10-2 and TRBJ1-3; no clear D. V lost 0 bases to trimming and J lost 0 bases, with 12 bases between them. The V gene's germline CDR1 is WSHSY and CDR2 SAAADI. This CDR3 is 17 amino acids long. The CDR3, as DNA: TGCGCCAGCAGTGAGTCAGGCAGGCCGAGCTCTGGAAACACCATATATTTT. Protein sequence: CASSESGRPSSGNTIYF.

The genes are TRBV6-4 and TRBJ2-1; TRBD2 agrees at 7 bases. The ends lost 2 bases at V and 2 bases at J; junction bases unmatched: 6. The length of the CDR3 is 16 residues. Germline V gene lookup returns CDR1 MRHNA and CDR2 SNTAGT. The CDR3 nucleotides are TGTGCCAGCAGTGACGAGGTACTAGCGCCCTACAATGAGCAGTTCTTC. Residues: CASSDEVLAPYNEQFF.

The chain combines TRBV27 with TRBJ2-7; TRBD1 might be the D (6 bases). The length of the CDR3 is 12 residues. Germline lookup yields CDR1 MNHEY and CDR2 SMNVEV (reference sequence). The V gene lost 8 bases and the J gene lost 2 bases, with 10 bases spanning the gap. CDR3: CASWDTTYEQYF. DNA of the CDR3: TGTGCCAGCTGGGACACTACCTACGAGCAGTACTTC.

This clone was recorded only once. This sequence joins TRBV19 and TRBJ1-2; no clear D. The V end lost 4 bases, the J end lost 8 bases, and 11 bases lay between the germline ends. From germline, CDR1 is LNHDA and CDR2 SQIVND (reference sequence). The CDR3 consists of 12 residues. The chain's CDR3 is CASSTGSEGYTF. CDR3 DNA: TGTGCCAGTAGTACGGGGTCGGAGGGCTACACCTTC.

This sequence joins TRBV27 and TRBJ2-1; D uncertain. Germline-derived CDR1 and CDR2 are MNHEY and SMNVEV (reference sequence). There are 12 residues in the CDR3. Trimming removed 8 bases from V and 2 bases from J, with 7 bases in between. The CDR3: CASGEAYNEQFF. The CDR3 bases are TGTGCCAGCGGCGAGGCCTACAATGAGCAGTTCTTC.

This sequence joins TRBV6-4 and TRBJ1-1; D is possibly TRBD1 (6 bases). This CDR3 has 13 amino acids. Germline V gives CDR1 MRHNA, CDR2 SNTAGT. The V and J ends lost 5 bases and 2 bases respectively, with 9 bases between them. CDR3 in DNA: TGTGCCAGCAGTCCAGGGGATAACACTGAAGCTTTCTTT. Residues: CASSPGDNTEAFF.

The CDR3 DNA reads TGTGCCAGCAGCGTAGCAGGCAGACTAGCGGACAATGAGCAGTTCTTC. Translated, it gives CASSVAGRLADNEQFF. The V gene is TRBV9, the J gene TRBJ2-1; TRBD2 matches at 9 bases. The CDR3 is 16 residues long. The V segment lost 0 bases and the J segment 5 bases; nucleotides outside the gene matches: 6. Germline loops: CDR1 SGDLS, CDR2 YYNGEE.

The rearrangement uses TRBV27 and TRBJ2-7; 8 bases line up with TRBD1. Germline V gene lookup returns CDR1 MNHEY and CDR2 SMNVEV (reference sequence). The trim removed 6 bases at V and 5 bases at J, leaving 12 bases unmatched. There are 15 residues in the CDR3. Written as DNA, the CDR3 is TGTGCCAGCAGAAAAGGGTGGCAGGGGGCCCACGAGCAGTACTTC. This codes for CASRKGWQGAHEQYF.

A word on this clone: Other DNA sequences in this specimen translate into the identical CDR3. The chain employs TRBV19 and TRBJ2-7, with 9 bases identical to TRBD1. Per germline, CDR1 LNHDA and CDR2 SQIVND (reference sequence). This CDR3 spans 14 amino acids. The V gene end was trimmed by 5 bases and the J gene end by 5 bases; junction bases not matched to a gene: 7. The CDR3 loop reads CASSSGTGYNEQYF. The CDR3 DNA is TGTGCCAGTAGTTCCGGGACAGGGTATAACGAGCAGTACTTC.

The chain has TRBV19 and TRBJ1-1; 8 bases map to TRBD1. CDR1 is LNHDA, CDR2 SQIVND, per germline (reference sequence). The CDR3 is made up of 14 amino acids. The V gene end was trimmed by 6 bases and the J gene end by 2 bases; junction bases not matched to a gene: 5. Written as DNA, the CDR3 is TGTGCCAGTAGGCGGACAGGGCCAAACACTGAAGCTTTCTTT. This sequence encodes CASRRTGPNTEAFF. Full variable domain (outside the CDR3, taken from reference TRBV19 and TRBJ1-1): DGGITQSPKYLFRKEGQNVTLSCEQNLNHDAMYWYRQDPGQGLRLIYYSQIVNDFQKGDIAEGYSVSREKKESFPLTVTSAQKNPTAFYLCASRRTGPNTEAFFGQGTRLTVV.

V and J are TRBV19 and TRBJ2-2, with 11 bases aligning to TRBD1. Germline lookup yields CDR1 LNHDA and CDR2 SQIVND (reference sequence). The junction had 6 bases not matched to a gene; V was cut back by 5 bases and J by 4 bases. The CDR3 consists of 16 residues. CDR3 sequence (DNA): TGTGCCAGTAGTCTTCGGACAGGGGGCCTCACCGGGGAGCTGTTTTTT. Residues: CASSLRTGGLTGELFF. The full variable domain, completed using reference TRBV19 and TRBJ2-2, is DGGITQSPKYLFRKEGQNVTLSCEQNLNHDAMYWYRQDPGQGLRLIYYSQIVNDFQKGDIAEGYSVSREKKESFPLTVTSAQKNPTAFYLCASSLRTGGLTGELFFGEGSRLTVL.